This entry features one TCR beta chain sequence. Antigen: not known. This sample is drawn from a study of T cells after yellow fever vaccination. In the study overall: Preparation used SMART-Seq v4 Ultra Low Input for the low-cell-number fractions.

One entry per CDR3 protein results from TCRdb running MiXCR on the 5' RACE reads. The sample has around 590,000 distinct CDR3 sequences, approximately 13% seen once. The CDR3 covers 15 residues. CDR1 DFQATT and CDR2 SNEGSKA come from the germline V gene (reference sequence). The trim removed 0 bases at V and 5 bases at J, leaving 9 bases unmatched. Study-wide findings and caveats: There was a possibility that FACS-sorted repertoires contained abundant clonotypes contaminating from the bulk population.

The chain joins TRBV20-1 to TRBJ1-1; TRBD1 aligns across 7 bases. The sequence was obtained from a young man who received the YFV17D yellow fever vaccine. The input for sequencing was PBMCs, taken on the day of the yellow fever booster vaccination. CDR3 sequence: CSARDSETGKTEAFF. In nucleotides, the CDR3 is TGCAGTGCTAGAGATTCGGAGACAGGGAAAACTGAAGCTTTCTTT.